These T cell receptor beta chains were read from a single sample in a study of shared clonotypes between healthy human individuals. Some clones are missing from TCRdb's copy, which holds only in-frame ones; the method was immunoSEQ multiplex PCR. The table includes about 2.4 million clones, around nine tenths detected once. What was sequenced was naive CD4+ T cells sorted from blood. Receptors were obtained from a man between 18 and 35 years old in good health. Each CDR3 is given without its conserved first and last residue. D genes are given only for firm matches. Size values are once, few and many counts, or a class for expanded clones, and some rows have none.

v_gene	abundance	j_gene	d_gene	CDR3aa
TRBV29-1	NA	TRBJ2-3	NA	SVGEGPGSTDTQY
TRBV6-5	NA	TRBJ1-2	TRBD1	ASSYSGQGVDGYT
TRBV19	NA	TRBJ1-1	TRBD1	ASRTGQGVKFVNTEAF
TRBV7-9	NA	TRBJ2-7	TRBD1	ASSLQPGQSYEQY
TRBV15	once	TRBJ2-7	TRBD1	ATSRDWQGANEQY
TRBV27	NA	TRBJ2-5	TRBD1	ASKRTGETQY
TRBV2	NA	TRBJ2-2	TRBD2	ASSPGTTITGELF
TRBV5-1	NA	TRBJ1-2	TRBD1	ASTAGQSYGYT
TRBV27	NA	TRBJ2-3	NA	ASSSAGDTQY
TRBV6-5	NA	TRBJ2-3	NA	ASRKVISTDTQY
TRBV30	NA	TRBJ1-2	NA	AWSVTGNYGYT
TRBV5-4	once	TRBJ2-5	NA	ASSPEAGAIQETQY
TRBV19	NA	TRBJ2-3	NA	ASNRRASDTQY
TRBV10-3	once	TRBJ2-7	TRBD1	AISTGGALNEQY
TRBV6-1	NA	TRBJ2-7	TRBD1	ASSPGPGQGQKQY
TRBV6-6	once	TRBJ1-3	NA	ASSYSGGAGNTIY
TRBV5-1	NA	TRBJ1-1	TRBD1	ASSSDGRTTGDEAF
TRBV5-1	NA	TRBJ2-7	TRBD1	ASSLGQGASYEQY
TRBV6-1	NA	TRBJ1-2	TRBD1	ASSPRTGVGYT
TRBV28	NA	TRBJ2-7	NA	ASSLSGRETYEQY
TRBV6-1	NA	TRBJ2-7	NA	ASSVQGWEQY
TRBV30	NA	TRBJ1-6	TRBD1	AWGSTGNSPLH
TRBV5-1	NA	TRBJ2-7	TRBD2	ASNPTSGGLPPTTEQY
TRBV5-1	NA	TRBJ1-1	NA	ASSLAHYTEAF
TRBV21-1	NA	TRBJ1-2	NA	ASKRNYGYT
TRBV15	NA	TRBJ2-5	TRBD2	ATSGEGLVRETQY
TRBV5-5	NA	TRBJ1-2	NA	ASSPGTRINYGYT
TRBV5-1	NA	TRBJ1-1	NA	ASSLDIGGTEAF
TRBV18	NA	TRBJ2-1	TRBD1	ASSPGTGNYNEQF
TRBV27	NA	TRBJ1-2	NA	ASSGYGGNYGYT
TRBV5-1	NA	TRBJ1-6	NA	ASTLGGGSSYNSPLH
TRBV7-9	NA	TRBJ2-1	TRBD2	ASSFSGRSSYNEQF
TRBV6-6	NA	TRBJ1-4	NA	ASSYPPNNEKLF
TRBV4-3	NA	TRBJ1-5	TRBD1	ASSQDKGANQPQH
TRBV5-1	NA	TRBJ2-7	NA	ASSLELESSYEQY
TRBV27	NA	TRBJ2-7	TRBD1	ASRLDRAAWEQY
TRBV10-3	NA	TRBJ2-1	NA	ATIEPKAGALGNEQF
TRBV10-1	NA	TRBJ2-3	NA	ASSEADRTQY
TRBV28	once	TRBJ2-7	TRBD1	ASSQPGGGSYEQY
TRBV7-2	NA	TRBJ2-3	NA	ASSLDSTGNTQY